Listed below are T cell receptor beta chains from one sample, sequenced in a study of T cell repertoires in cytomegalovirus infection. These receptors have no identified antigens. TCRdb used MiXCR to reprocess the reads, holding one entry per CDR3 protein. The sample yields 60,000 to 75,000 distinct CDR3 sequences, 22% seen once. What was sequenced was PBMCs, sequenced either directly or after in vitro stimulation (not recorded which). The receptor set was obtained from a human donor in good health (CMV status not recorded). Some clones in this sample may be carry-over from other donors' samples. Each CDR3 is given with its conserved first and last residue.

TRBV5-4 | CASILRQGDGTDTQYF
TRBV5-4 | CASSRGTSGSSYEQYF
TRBV7-9 | CASRPETGGFTEAFF
TRBV7-2 | CASSFGRGDKNIQYF
TRBV7-9 | CASSLVGGPTDGNTIYF
TRBV5-5 | CASSLLWGGDTEAFF
TRBV6-2/TRBV6-3 | CASSQGFFYTGELFF
TRBV7-9 | CASSYGLRNQPQHF
TRBV2 | CASSVGQREKLFF
TRBV20-1 | CSARRDYSNQPQHF
TRBV7-4 | CASSLRDRGHSYGYTF
TRBV2 | CASSEEGYNEQFF
TRBV4-3 | CASSQGDWTSQETQYF
TRBV7-8 | CASSRTGEETQYF
TRBV7-2 | CASSLEWFSNQPQHF
TRBV12-3/TRBV12-4 | CASKVAGAMNEQFF
TRBV7-2 | CASGVDHSPYNEQFF
TRBV6-5 | CASSYGGSGANVLTF
TRBV15 | CATSRERGSGGMDNQPQHF
TRBV2 | CASKWNMNTEAFF
TRBV29-1 | CSVQGRNRNEQFF
TRBV12-3/TRBV12-4 | CASSLWGSSEAFF
TRBV11-2 | CASSLDYWKADHTDTQYF
TRBV4-2 | CASSQVKRASGRELYTGELFF
TRBV5-4 | CASSLAATNEKLFF
TRBV7-9 | CASSRTSGSRRGNEQFF
TRBV7-6 | CASSFSSGPTPKRETQYF
TRBV20-1 | CSARGEESYNEQFF
TRBV5-6 | CASSFGTGDYEQYF
TRBV7-2 | CASSLTGQDTDTQYF
TRBV28 | CASSSSPRDSSEQYF
TRBV4-3 | CASSQEGWATDRGSPLHF
TRBV6-2/TRBV6-3 | CASSYTGNEAFF
TRBV5-4 | CASSPEGPGANVLTF
TRBV7-2 | CASSLYPGEQYF
TRBV12-3/TRBV12-4 | CASSLPGSGELFF
TRBV29-1 | CSAKDDVVQETQYF
TRBV11-3 | CASKGGRMNTEAFF
TRBV28 | CASSSGELGTDTQYF
TRBV9 | CASSVGDTSSGNTIYF
TRBV12-3/TRBV12-4 | CASSLAGLPRSGYTF
TRBV7-2 | CASSRRVAGGPGEQYF
TRBV7-8 | CASRSGRDWRSEQFF
TRBV7-2 | CASSSGLAIGTGELFF
TRBV7-2 | CASSLAPKRTSYEQFF
TRBV27 | CASSLSDRGNQPQHF
TRBV12-3/TRBV12-4 | CASSPREGKDTEAFF
TRBV4-3 | CASSQGHLRYNEQFF
TRBV24-1 | CATPLGNTEAFF
TRBV24-1 | CATSDFLNTEAFF